This T cell receptor beta chain comes out of a study of blood T cells in healthy people across ages. Study-wide results and limits: Conclusively comparing naive with antigen-experienced cells was impossible with unsorted PBMCs.

CDR3 length: 13 amino acids. CDR1 is ENHRY and CDR2 is SYGVKD in the germline V gene. V lost 3 bases to trimming and J lost 7 bases; unmatched junction nucleotides: 3. In its sample, this clonotype was seen a few times. Its target is unknown. Researchers report isolating at least 6.5 million PBMCs per sample. Then a second PCR, running about 6 to 12 cycles, was carried out with a sample-barcoded 5' primer and a J-beta primer mix. TCRdb ran MiXCR on the 5' RACE reads and lists one entry per CDR3 protein. The sample lists approximately 2,000,000 distinct CDR3 sequences, about two fifths occurring once. The sequence was collected from a human donor in good health. The chain links TRBV10-3 to TRBJ2-1; the match to TRBD1 covers 7 bases. Sequenced sample: blood. In DNA form, the CDR3 reads TGTGCCATCAGTGAAGACAGGGTTAATGAGCAGTTCTTC. Translation gives CAISEDRVNEQFF.